A single sample is the source of the 6 T cell receptor beta chains below, sequenced in a study of T cell repertoires in cytomegalovirus infection. Via MiXCR, TCRdb re-called the reads, giving one row per CDR3 protein. The table shows approximately 500,000 distinct CDR3 sequences, with more than 15% occurring only once. Sequencing was performed on CD8+ T cells from PBMCs. The source of these receptors is a human donor in good health (CMV status not recorded). Some clones in this sample may be carry-over from other donors' samples.

In its sample, this clonotype was seen many times. The gene calls are TRBV7-8 and TRBJ2-7; 9 nucleotides agree with TRBD1. CDR3 length equals 17 residues. CDR1 and CDR2 from the germline V gene are SGHVS and FQNEAQ. V lost 5 bases and J lost 2; bases outside the gene matches: 13. CDR3 nucleotide sequence: TGTGCCAGCAGCGGAGGTATCTGGGGACAGGGCCCCTACGAGCAGTACTTC. Protein sequence: CASSGGIWGQGPYEQYF.

At least ten counts were recorded for this clonotype. The V and J genes are TRBV7-3 and TRBJ2-1; the match to TRBD2 covers 10 bases. Germline trimming cut 5 bases from V and 4 bases from J; bases unmatched to any gene: 11. This CDR3 region has 17 residues. CDR1 and CDR2 from the germline V gene are SGHTA and FQGTGA. The CDR3 DNA follows: TGTGCCAGCAGCCCGTTCGGGACTAGCGTAAAATACAATGAGCAGTTCTTC. Residues: CASSPFGTSVKYNEQFF.

The table lists this clonotype with many counts. This rearrangement joins TRBV7-8 to TRBJ2-5; D remains unclear. The CDR3 spans 14 residues. V dropped 4 bases and J dropped 0 bases, with 9 bases sitting between them. Per germline, CDR1 SGHVS and CDR2 FQNEAQ. The CDR3 spells CASSSRRYQETQYF. CDR3 nucleotides: TGTGCCAGCAGCTCCCGCAGGTACCAAGAGACCCAGTACTTC.

This clonotype has only a few counts. The V and J genes are TRBV6-5 and TRBJ1-4, with 10 bases aligning to TRBD1. Trimming took 6 bases from V and 8 from J; bases not matched to a gene: 15. The CDR3 totals 17 residues. Germline V gene data show CDR1 as MNHEY and CDR2 as SVGAGI. The CDR3 protein is CASSLTESGTGAEKLFF. The CDR3 DNA follows: TGTGCCAGCAGCCTGACAGAATCCGGGACAGGGGCCGAAAAACTGTTTTTT.

This clonotype was counted at least ten times. J is TRBJ2-3 and V is TRBV6-2 or TRBV6-3, with D uncertain. The CDR3 extends over 14 amino acids. Trimming left V 7 bases short and J 2 bases short, with 13 bases between. Germline V lookup: CDR1 MNHEY, CDR2 SVGEGT. The CDR3 sequence is CASIQRQVTDTQYF. The CDR3 DNA reads TGTGCCAGCATTCAACGGCAGGTCACAGATACGCAGTATTTT.

The genes are TRBV6-5 and TRBJ2-5; no clear D gene. Germline CDR1 and CDR2: MNHEY and SVGAGI. This CDR3 is 16 amino acids long. The V end was cut by 6 bases, the J end by 3 bases, with 20 bases between. CDR3 amino acids: CASSPSSPNYKETQYF. The CDR3 DNA reads as TGTGCCAGCAGCCCGTCCTCACCTAACTATAAAGAGACCCAGTACTTC.